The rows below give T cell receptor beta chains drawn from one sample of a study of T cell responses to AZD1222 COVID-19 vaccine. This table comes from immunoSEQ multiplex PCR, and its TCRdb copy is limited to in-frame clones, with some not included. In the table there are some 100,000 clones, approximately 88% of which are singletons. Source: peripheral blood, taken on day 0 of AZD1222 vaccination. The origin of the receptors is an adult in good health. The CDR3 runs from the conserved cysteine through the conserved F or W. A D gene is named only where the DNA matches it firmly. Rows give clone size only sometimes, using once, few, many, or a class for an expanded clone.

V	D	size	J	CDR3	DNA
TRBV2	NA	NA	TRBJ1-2	CASREVYGYTF	TGTGCCAGCAGGGAGGTTTATGGCTACACCTTC
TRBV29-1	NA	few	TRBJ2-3	CSVESEAGTQYF	TGCAGCGTTGAAAGTGAGGCGGGTACGCAGTATTTT
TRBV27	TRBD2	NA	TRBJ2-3	CASSPGTSGTDTQYF	TGTGCCAGCAGTCCGGGGACTAGCGGCACAGATACGCAGTATTTT
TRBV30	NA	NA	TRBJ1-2	CASRERVLGYGYTF	TGTGCCTCGAGAGAAAGGGTATTGGGCTATGGCTACACCTTC
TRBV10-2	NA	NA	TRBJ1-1	CASSEYLRGGTGTEAFF	TGCGCCAGCAGTGAGTACCTCCGGGGGGGGACCGGGACTGAAGCTTTCTTT
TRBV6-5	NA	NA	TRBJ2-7	CASSYSRDGTYEQYF	TGTGCCAGCAGTTACTCGCGGGACGGAACCTACGAGCAGTACTTC
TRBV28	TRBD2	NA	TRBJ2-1	CASSLIGLAGEEQFF	TGTGCCAGCAGTTTAATTGGACTAGCGGGAGAAGAGCAGTTCTTC
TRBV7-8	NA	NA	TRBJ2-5	CASSLERIQETQYF	TGTGCCAGCAGCTTAGAACGGATCCAAGAGACCCAGTACTTC
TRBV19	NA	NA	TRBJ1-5	CASSLGGRSNQPQHF	TGTGCCAGTAGTCTCGGGGGCCGGAGCAATCAGCCCCAGCATTTT
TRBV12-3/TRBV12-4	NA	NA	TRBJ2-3	CASSLVADTQYF	TGTGCCAGCAGTTTAGTGGCAGATACGCAGTATTTT
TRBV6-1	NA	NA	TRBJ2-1	CASSDRGAHEQFF	TGTGCCAGCAGTGACCGGGGGGCCCATGAGCAGTTCTTC
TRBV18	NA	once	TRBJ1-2	CASSPGPNYGYTF	TGTGCCAGCTCACCCGGGCCCAACTATGGCTACACCTTC
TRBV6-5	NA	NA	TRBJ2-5	CASTPFTGETQYF	TGTGCCAGCACCCCCTTCACTGGGGAGACCCAGTACTTC
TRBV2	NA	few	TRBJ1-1	CASSEWGTRAFF	TGTGCCAGCAGTGAATGGGGGACACGGGCTTTCTTT
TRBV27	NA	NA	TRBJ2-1	CASSHQGYNEQFF	TGTGCCAGCAGCCACCAGGGGTACAATGAGCAGTTCTTC
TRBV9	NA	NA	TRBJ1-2	CASSGPRTAGTYGYTF	TGTGCCAGCAGCGGCCCGCGGACAGCCGGGACCTATGGCTACACCTTC
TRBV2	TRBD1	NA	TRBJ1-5	CASRRETGNQPQHF	TGTGCCAGCAGACGAGAGACAGGGAATCAGCCCCAGCATTTT
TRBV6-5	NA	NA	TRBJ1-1	CASSRGDFNTEAFF	TGTGCCAGCAGTCGAGGGGATTTCAACACTGAAGCTTTCTTT
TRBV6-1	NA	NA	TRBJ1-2	CASSEGWTVTNYGYTF	TGTGCCAGCAGTGAAGGGTGGACGGTTACTAACTATGGCTACACCTTC
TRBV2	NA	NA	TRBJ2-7	CASNLGQSSYEQYF	TGTGCCAGCAACCTCGGACAGAGCTCCTACGAGCAGTACTTC
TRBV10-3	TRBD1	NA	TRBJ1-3	CAISDTTGDLSGNTIYF	TGTGCCATCAGTGACACGACAGGGGATCTCTCTGGAAACACCATATATTTT
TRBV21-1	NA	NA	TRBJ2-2	CASSKERTGELFF	TGTGCCAGCAGCAAAGAGCGGACCGGGGAGCTGTTTTTT
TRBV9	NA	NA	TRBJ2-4	CASSVYLPRAAKNIQYF	TGTGCCAGCAGCGTATACCTACCCCGGGCAGCCAAAAACATTCAGTACTTC
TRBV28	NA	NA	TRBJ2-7	CASTRSGQPYEQYF	TGTGCCAGCACGAGATCGGGACAACCATACGAGCAGTACTTC
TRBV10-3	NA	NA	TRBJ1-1	CAIRTGKNTEAFF	TGTGCCATCAGGACAGGAAAGAACACTGAAGCTTTCTTT
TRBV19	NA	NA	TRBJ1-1	CASKDSNTEAFF	TGTGCCAGTAAGGACAGCAACACTGAAGCTTTCTTT
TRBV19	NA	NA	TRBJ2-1	CASSITPLVGHDYNEQFF	TGTGCCAGTAGTATCACGCCCTTAGTTGGGCACGACTACAATGAGCAGTTCTTC
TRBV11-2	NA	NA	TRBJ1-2	CASSSGTGSGYTF	TGTGCCAGCAGCTCCGGAACAGGTTCGGGCTACACCTTC
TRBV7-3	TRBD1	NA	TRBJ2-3	CASSPTGVTDTQYF	TGTGCCAGCAGCCCTACAGGGGTCACAGATACGCAGTATTTT
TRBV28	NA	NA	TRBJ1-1	CASSLYSTEAFF	TGTGCCAGCAGTCTCTATTCCACTGAAGCTTTCTTT
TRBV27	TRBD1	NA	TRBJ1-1	CASRTTGGREAFF	TGTGCCAGCAGAACGACAGGGGGCAGGGAAGCTTTCTTT